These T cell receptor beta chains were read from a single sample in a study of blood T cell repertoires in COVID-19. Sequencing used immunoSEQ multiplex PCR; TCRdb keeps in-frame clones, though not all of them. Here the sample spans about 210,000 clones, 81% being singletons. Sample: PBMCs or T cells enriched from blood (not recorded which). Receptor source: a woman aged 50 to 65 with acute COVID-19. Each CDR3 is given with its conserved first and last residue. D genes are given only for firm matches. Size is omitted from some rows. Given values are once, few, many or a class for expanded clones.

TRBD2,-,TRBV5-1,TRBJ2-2,CASSLPGTSGEYDGELFF
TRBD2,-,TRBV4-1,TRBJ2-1,CASSPPAGEAFNEQFF
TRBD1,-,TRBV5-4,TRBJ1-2,CASSATGFYGYTF
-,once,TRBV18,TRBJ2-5,CASSPESAGTSETQYF
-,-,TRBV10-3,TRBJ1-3,CAISPQGAGNTIYF
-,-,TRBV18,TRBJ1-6,CASSERGSNSPLHF
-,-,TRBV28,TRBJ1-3,CASSLFGSYQGNTIYF
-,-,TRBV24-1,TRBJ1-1,CATSDSQKPSAEAFF
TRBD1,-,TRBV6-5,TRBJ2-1,CASSSRQGAYNEQFF
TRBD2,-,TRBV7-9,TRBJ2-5,CASSFAGEETQYF
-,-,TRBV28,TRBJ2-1,CASSLPGSLYNEQFF
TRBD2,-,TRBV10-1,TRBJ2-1,CASSPAGGHLKENEQFF
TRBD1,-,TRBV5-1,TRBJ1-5,CASSRGTGASNQPQHF
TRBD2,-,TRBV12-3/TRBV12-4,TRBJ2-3,CASRLAGVYTQYF
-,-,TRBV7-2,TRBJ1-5,CASSLQPGVSNQPQHF
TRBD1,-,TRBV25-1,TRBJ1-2,CASGGQGVVGYTF
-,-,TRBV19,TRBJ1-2,CASHPVGGDYGYTF
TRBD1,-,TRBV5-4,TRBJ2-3,CASSGRSGTGSTDTQYF
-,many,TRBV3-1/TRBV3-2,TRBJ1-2,CASSQVRQRSLYGYTF
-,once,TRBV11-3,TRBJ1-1,CASSSGRGNTEAFF
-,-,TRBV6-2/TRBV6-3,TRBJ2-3,CASSLPRRTQYF
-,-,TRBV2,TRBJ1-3,CASTPEGNTIYF
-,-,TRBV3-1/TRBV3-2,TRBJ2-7,CASSPGGYEQYF
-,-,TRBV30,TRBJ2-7,CAWSPQVYEQYF
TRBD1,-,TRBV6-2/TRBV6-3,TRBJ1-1,CASSEQGSSTEAFF
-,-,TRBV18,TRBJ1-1,CASSLGPVAFF
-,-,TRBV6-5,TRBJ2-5,CASSYSRLATQYF
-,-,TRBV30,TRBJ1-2,CAWSVLGGVAYGYTF
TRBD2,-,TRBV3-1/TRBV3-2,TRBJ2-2,CASSQGTSGRGELFF
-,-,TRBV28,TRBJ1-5,CAISRTTGPNQPQHF
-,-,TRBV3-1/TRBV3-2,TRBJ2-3,CASSLICGETTDTQYF
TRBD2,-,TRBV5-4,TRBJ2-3,CASSFYRTSGEVDTQYF
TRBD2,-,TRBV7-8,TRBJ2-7,CASSLATAGDSEQYF
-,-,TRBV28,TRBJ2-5,CASSRPGGGGETQYF
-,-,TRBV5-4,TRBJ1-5,CASSVGGVRVQPQHF
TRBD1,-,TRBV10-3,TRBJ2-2,CAISRGQGTGELFF
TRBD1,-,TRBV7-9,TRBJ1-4,CASSFGDRGEKLFF
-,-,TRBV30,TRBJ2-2,CAWSKLRGTGELFF
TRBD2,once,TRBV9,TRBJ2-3,CASSPGLAVSTDTQYF
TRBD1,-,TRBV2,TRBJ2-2,CASGTGGTGELFF
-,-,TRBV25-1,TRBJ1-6,CASSEIQGFSPLHF
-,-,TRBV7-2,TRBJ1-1,CASSLLGVNTEAFF
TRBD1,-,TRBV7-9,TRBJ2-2,CASSRRGQINTGELFF
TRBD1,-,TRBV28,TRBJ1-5,CASSLPGTVSNQPQHF
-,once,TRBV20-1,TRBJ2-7,CSATDRNEQYF
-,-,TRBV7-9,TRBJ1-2,CASSLETGGSGGYTF
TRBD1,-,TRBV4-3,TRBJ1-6,CASSQDPVETGGNSPLHF
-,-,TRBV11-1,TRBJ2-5,CASSGGIQETQYF
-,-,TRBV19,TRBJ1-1,CASSIGAENTEAFF
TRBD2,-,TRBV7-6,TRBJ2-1,CASSSSGRADAYNEQFF
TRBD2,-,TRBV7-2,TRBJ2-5,CASSRGTSGSRETQYF
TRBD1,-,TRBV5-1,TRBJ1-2,CASSPGTEGFGYTF
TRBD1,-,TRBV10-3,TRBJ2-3,CAISEYGTVVGDTQYF
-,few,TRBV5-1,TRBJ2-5,CASSLAKGGRETQYF
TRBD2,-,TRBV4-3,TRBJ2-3,CASSQDVLAGLGGTDTQYF
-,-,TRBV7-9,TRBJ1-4,CASSLGTGTLNEKLFF
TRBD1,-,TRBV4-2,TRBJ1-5,CASSQEQGAGNQPQHF
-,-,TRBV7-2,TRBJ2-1,CASSFRNNEQFF